The rows below give T cell receptor beta chains drawn from one sample of a study of breast tumors, draining lymph nodes, adjacent tissues. In TCRdb, the multiplex PCR reads were re-called with MiXCR into one record per CDR3 protein. This table has about 230,000 distinct CDR3 sequences, 32% appearing once. The sequencing sample was made of axillary lymph node tissue. The receptors stem from a female donor with breast cancer. Some clones in this sample may be carry-over from other donors' samples. The CDR3 runs from the conserved cysteine through the conserved F or W. D genes are given only for firm matches. Only some rows state a clone size, as once, few, many or a class for expanded clones.

TRBJ2-5 | . | . | 13 | TRBV2 | TGTGCCACCTCCGGGACTGTTTTGGGAGCCCAGGTCTTC | CATSGTVLGAQVF
TRBJ2-1 | many | TRBD2 | 17 | TRBV20-1 | TGCAGTGCTAGAGACTTTCAACGCGGGAGGGCCTACAATGAGCAGTTCTTC | CSARDFQRGRAYNEQFF
TRBJ2-2 | many | . | 16 | TRBV20-1 | TGCAGTGCTAGAAAACTCCGGGACCAAAACACCGGGGAGCTGTTTTTT | CSARKLRDQNTGELFF
TRBJ2-3 | . | . | 13 | TRBV27 | TGTGCCAGCGGAAGTGCGGGTGCAGATACGCAGTATTTT | CASGSAGADTQYF
TRBJ2-7 | many | TRBD1 | 11 | TRBV24-1 | TGTGCCACCGGGACAGGCTACGAGCAGTACTTC | CATGTGYEQYF
TRBJ1-2 | . | . | 16 | TRBV19 | TGTGCCAGTAGTGTCGTACTCAGGGGAGGTGGCTATGGCTACACCTTC | CASSVVLRGGGYGYTF
TRBJ1-4 | . | . | 15 | TRBV6-4 | TGTGCCAGCAGTGAATCCGGGGGAGCGGGTGAAAAACTGTTTTTT | CASSESGGAGEKLFF
TRBJ2-1 | many | TRBD2 | 16 | TRBV9 | TGTGCCAGCAGCGTATCGGGTAGCGGGAGATTGAATGAGCAGTTCTTC | CASSVSGSGRLNEQFF
TRBJ1-4 | many | TRBD1 | 13 | TRBV5-1 | TGCGCCAGCAGCCCCGGGACAGGGGAAAAACTGTTTTTT | CASSPGTGEKLFF
TRBJ1-5 | . | . | 12 | TRBV20-1 | TGCAGTGCTAGCGGGGGGAGAGAGACCCAGCATTTT | CSASGGRETQHF
TRBJ2-2 | many | . | 15 | TRBV11-2 | TGTGCCAGCAGCTTAGATCTCAGGGGAGGCGGGGAGCTGTTTTTT | CASSLDLRGGGELFF
TRBJ2-5 | many | . | 16 | TRBV7-2 | TGTGCCAGCAGCTTACTCGCGACAGGGAGGGGAGAGACCCAGTACTTC | CASSLLATGRGETQYF
TRBJ1-6 | . | . | 15 | TRBV20-1 | TGCAGTGCTACCCACCGGGGAGGCTATAATTCACCCCTCCACTTT | CSATHRGGYNSPLHF
TRBJ2-3 | . | TRBD2 | 16 | TRBV7-8 | TGTGCCAGCAGCTTAAAAGTAGCGGGAGTGTACGATACGCAGTATTTT | CASSLKVAGVYDTQYF
TRBJ2-3 | many | TRBD1 | 17 | TRBV11-1 | TGTGCCAGCAGCTTAGGTTTATTGGCAGGGGGAACAGATACGCAGTATTTT | CASSLGLLAGGTDTQYF
TRBJ2-5 | . | . | 18 | TRBV7-3 | . | CASSFYICSAQGTETQYF
TRBJ1-5 | . | . | 17 | TRBV6-2/TRBV6-3 | TGTGCCAGCAGTCACACCCACAGTATCAATCTTAATCAGCCCCAGCATTTT | CASSHTHSINLNQPQHF
TRBJ2-7 | many | TRBD1 | 13 | TRBV6-5 | TGTGCCAGCAGCCGGGGACAGGGCTACGAGCAGTACTTC | CASSRGQGYEQYF
TRBJ1-2 | . | TRBD1 | 11 | TRBV5-5 | TGTGCCAGCAAGTCCGGGACAGGGAACACCTTC | CASKSGTGNTF
TRBJ1-2 | . | . | 12 | TRBV20-1 | TGCAGTGCTCCGACCGATAACTATGGCTACACCTTC | CSAPTDNYGYTF
TRBJ2-7 | many | . | 15 | TRBV12-1 | TGTGCCAGCATCGTCTACCGGGACAGAACCTACGAGCAGTACTTC | CASIVYRDRTYEQYF
TRBJ2-7 | many | . | 13 | TRBV5-1 | TGCGCCAGCAGCTTGGTTTCACGATTCGAGCAGTACTTC | CASSLVSRFEQYF
TRBJ2-2 | . | TRBD1 | 16 | TRBV12-5 | TGTGCTAGTGCTATAGACAGGGGGCTACGGACCGGGGAGCTGTTTTTT | CASAIDRGLRTGELFF
TRBJ2-6 | once | . | 15 | TRBV7-8 | TGTGCCAGCAGCTTAGCGCTCGGTGGGGCCATCGTCCTGACTTTC | CASSLALGGAIVLTF
TRBJ2-3 | many | . | 14 | TRBV4-2 | TGTGCCAGCAGCCAAGATCGAGCGGGAGATACGCAGTATTTT | CASSQDRAGDTQYF
TRBJ1-6 | . | TRBD1 | 14 | TRBV2 | TGTGCCAGCATGAGGGGGCGCTCGGGCCCACCCCTCCACTTT | CASMRGRSGPPLHF
TRBJ1-1 | . | . | 13 | TRBV29-1 | TGCAGCGTTGTTGGAGCGATGAACACTGAAGCTTTCTTT | CSVVGAMNTEAFF
TRBJ2-2 | many | TRBD2 | 15 | TRBV7-3 | TGTGCCAGCAGCCCCTTAGCGGGAGGGCCTGGGGAGCTGTTTTTT | CASSPLAGGPGELFF
TRBJ1-3 | many | . | 16 | TRBV20-1 | TGCAGTGCTAGAGGCGGGGGGAGGTCTCGTGGAAACACCATATATTTT | CSARGGGRSRGNTIYF
TRBJ1-2 | many | . | 13 | TRBV6-6 | TGTGCCAGCACCCCGGGACCTAACTATGGCTACACCTTC | CASTPGPNYGYTF
TRBJ1-6 | many | . | 13 | TRBV15 | TGTGCCACCAGCAGAGATTGGGGAAGTTGGCCCCACTTT | CATSRDWGSWPHF
TRBJ2-3 | . | . | 11 | TRBV24-1 | TGTGCCACCAGTGCAGGGGATACGCAGTATTTT | CATSAGDTQYF
TRBJ2-7 | many | TRBD1 | 17 | TRBV29-1 | TGCAGTGTCAAAAGAGCCCCGGGACAGACAATTCTATACGAGCAGTACTTC | CSVKRAPGQTILYEQYF
TRBJ1-6 | many | . | 15 | TRBV12-5 | TGTGCTAGTGGTCACCGGGACACCTATAATTCACCCCTCCACTTT | CASGHRDTYNSPLHF
TRBJ2-3 | . | TRBD2 | 17 | TRBV7-2 | TGTGCCAGCAGCTTCGGGACTAGCGGGAGTTGGACAGATACGCAGTATTTT | CASSFGTSGSWTDTQYF
TRBJ2-7 | many | . | 15 | TRBV11-2 | TGTGCCAGCAGCTTCGCCCCCGCTAGCCTCTACGAGCAGTACTTC | CASSFAPASLYEQYF
TRBJ1-6 | many | TRBD1 | 15 | TRBV20-1 | TGCAGTGCGGCGGGGTTCAGGGGGGATAATTCACCCCTCCACTTT | CSAAGFRGDNSPLHF
TRBJ1-6 | many | . | 13 | TRBV30 | TGTGCCTGGAGGGGAACCTATAATTCACCCCTCCACTTT | CAWRGTYNSPLHF
TRBJ1-2 | . | . | 15 | TRBV12-3/TRBV12-4 | TGTGCCAGCAGCCCGGGGGGGGCTGGAGGGTATGGCTACACCTTC | CASSPGGAGGYGYTF
TRBJ2-3 | many | . | 15 | TRBV7-3 | TGTGCCAGCAGCGCCCTAGGGGGAGGAGGAGATACGCAGTATTTT | CASSALGGGGDTQYF
TRBJ2-6 | many | . | 16 | TRBV5-6 | TGTGCCAGCAGCTTGTACCGTCAGGCTGGGGCCAACGTCCTGACTTTC | CASSLYRQAGANVLTF
TRBJ2-6 | many | TRBD2 | 16 | TRBV6-2/TRBV6-3 | TGTGCCAGCAGGACTAGCGGAAGCTCTGGGGCCAACGTCCTGACTTTC | CASRTSGSSGANVLTF
TRBJ1-5 | few | TRBD1 | 20 | TRBV6-1 | TGTGCCAGCAGTCAAGCGCGGTTGGGGACAGGTCCTAATAGCAATCAGCCCCAGCATTTT | CASSQARLGTGPNSNQPQHF
TRBJ1-2 | many | . | 13 | TRBV29-1 | TGCAGCGTTGCACGGGGAGCTAACTATGGCTACACCTTC | CSVARGANYGYTF
TRBJ2-7 | few | TRBD2 | 15 | TRBV12-3/TRBV12-4 | TGTGCCAGCAGCTACACTAGCGGGACCTCCTACGAGCAGTACTTC | CASSYTSGTSYEQYF
TRBJ2-5 | . | . | 14 | TRBV24-1 | TGTGCCACCAGTGGTCCGGCAAGTCAAGAGACCCAGTACTTC | CATSGPASQETQYF
TRBJ1-1 | few | . | 13 | TRBV30 | TGTGCCTGGAGTGTCGGGGTAGTGGCTGAAGCTTTCTTT | CAWSVGVVAEAFF
TRBJ1-1 | . | . | 16 | TRBV12-3/TRBV12-4 | TGTGCCAGCAGTTATCGGAGGGGAGGAGTGAACACTGAAGCTTTCTTT | CASSYRRGGVNTEAFF
TRBJ1-5 | many | . | 16 | TRBV12-5 | TGTGCTAGTGGCCACCTCCGTGGACAACTTAATCAGCCCCAGCATTTT | CASGHLRGQLNQPQHF
TRBJ2-2 | many | TRBD1 | 15 | TRBV9 | TGTGCCAGCAGCCTATGGACAGGGGGTTACGGGGAGCTGTTTTTT | CASSLWTGGYGELFF
TRBJ1-2 | many | . | 13 | TRBV12-5 | TGTGCTAGTGAAAGAAAGGCTTTGGATGGCTACACCTTC | CASERKALDGYTF
TRBJ1-2 | many | . | 14 | TRBV5-6 | TGTGCCAGCAGCTTGGTGGCGGGGAACTATGGCTACACCTTC | CASSLVAGNYGYTF
TRBJ2-7 | many | TRBD2 | 14 | TRBV9 | TGTGCCAGCAGCGTAGTAGCGGGAGACTACGAGCAGTACTTC | CASSVVAGDYEQYF
TRBJ2-3 | many | . | 12 | TRBV18 | TGTGCCAGCAGCCCAGGCACAGATACGCAGTATTTT | CASSPGTDTQYF
TRBJ2-3 | . | . | 17 | TRBV17 | TGTGCCAGCGGGGGACTAGCGGGAGGGTCGAACACAGATACGCAGTATTTT | CASGGLAGGSNTDTQYF